This TCR beta chain came from a study of cytomegalovirus exposure and HLA in healthy donors. This clone was counted between two and nine times. Its target is not known. Germline values: CDR1 MDHEN, CDR2 SYDVKM. Trimming cost V 7 bases and J 1 base, with 13 bases left between them. The CDR3 has 14 amino acids. PCR amplification relied on 60 Vbeta primers (plus 13 Jbeta primers). Some clones are missing from TCRdb's copy, which holds only in-frame ones; the method was immunoSEQ multiplex PCR. The repertoire has some 150,000 clones, 80% to 90% of them found once; the top ten carry approximately 0.8%. Study-wide results and limits: Indistinguishable V segments, including TRBV6-2 and TRBV6-3, were excluded. Among TCR beta chains, those listed as cytomegalovirus-associated numbered about 160.

The V and J genes are TRBV28 and TRBJ1-1; D ambiguous. This clonotype was obtained from a woman aged 18-29 years in good health and CMV-seronegative. The sequencing input was PBMCs. The CDR3 spells CASTRSEWNTEAFF. CDR3 nucleotides: TGTGCCAGCACCCGTTCGGAGTGGAACACTGAAGCTTTCTTT.